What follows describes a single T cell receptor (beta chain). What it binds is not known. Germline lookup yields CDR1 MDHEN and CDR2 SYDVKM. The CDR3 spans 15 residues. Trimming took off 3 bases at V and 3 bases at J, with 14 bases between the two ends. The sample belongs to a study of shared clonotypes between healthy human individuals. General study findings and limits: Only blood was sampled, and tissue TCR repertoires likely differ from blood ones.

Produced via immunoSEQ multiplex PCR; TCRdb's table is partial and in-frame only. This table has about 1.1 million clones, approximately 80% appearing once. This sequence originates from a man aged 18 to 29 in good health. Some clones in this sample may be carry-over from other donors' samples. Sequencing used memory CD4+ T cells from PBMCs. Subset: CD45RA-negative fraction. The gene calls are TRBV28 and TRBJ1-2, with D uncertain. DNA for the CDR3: TGTGCCAGCAGTTTGTCACAGCGGATAGACTATGGCTACACCTTC. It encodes CASSLSQRIDYGYTF.